Below are 5 T cell receptor beta chains sequenced from a single sample in a study of T cells in Graves' hyperthyroidism and ophthalmopathy. Researchers took RNA transcripts and amplified the TCR beta CDR3 regions from them. The TCR CDR3 was amplified in a first-round RT-PCR using the HTBI primer set. MiXCR, run by TCRdb on the multiplex PCR reads, gives a single entry per CDR3 protein. The sample holds about 510,000 distinct CDR3 sequences; 35% to 50% are singletons and the top ten take 44%. Input material: peripheral blood or thyroid tissue (not recorded which). Every receptor here comes from an adult woman with Graves' disease, either hyperthyroidism or ophthalmopathy (not recorded which).

This chain links TRBV19 with TRBJ2-2; D remains unclear. The CDR3 totals 14 residues. V was cut by 8 bases and J by 4 bases, with 14 bases left in between. CDR1 is LNHDA, CDR2 SQIVND, per germline (reference sequence). The CDR3 protein is CASSDKASTGELFF. DNA of the CDR3: TGTGCCAGTTCGGATAAAGCCTCCACCGGGGAGCTGTTTTTT.

This clonotype occurred many times. This sequence joins TRBV7-9 and TRBJ1-1; TRBD1 is a possible D gene (5 bases). V gave up 5 bases and J gave up 3 bases, with 16 bases separating them. This CDR3 has 15 residues. CDR1 and CDR2 from the germline V gene are SEHNR and FQNEAQ (reference sequence). CDR3 sequence reads: CASSPLGTLDTEAFF. The CDR3 DNA is TGTGCCAGCAGCCCGTTGGGGACGTTGGACACTGAAGCTTTCTTT. The whole variable domain, filled in from reference TRBV7-9 and TRBJ1-1, reads DTGVSQNPRHKITKRGQNVTFRCDPISEHNRLYWYRQTLGQGPEFLTYFQNEAQLEKSRLLSDRFSAERPKGSFSTLEIQRTEQGDSAMYLCASSPLGTLDTEAFFGQGTRLTVV.

This clonotype was counted at least ten times. J is TRBJ1-5 and V is TRBV19; 9 bases fit TRBD1. This CDR3 comprises 16 residues. The germline V gene encodes CDR1 LNHDA and CDR2 SQIVND (reference sequence). V trimming: 5 bases; J trimming: 3 bases; junction bases outside the gene matches: 8. The CDR3, as DNA: TGTGCCAGTAGTTCCTCGGGACAGGGCTACAATCAGCCCCAGCATTTT. The encoded protein is CASSSSGQGYNQPQHF.

As concerns this clonotype: Since a much larger clone is just one base distant, this may be a read error. The chain joins TRBV20-1 to TRBJ2-7; D is possibly TRBD2 (6 bases). The CDR3 has 13 amino acids. V shed 4 bases and J shed 5 bases, with 15 bases lying between them. Per germline, CDR1 DFQATT and CDR2 SNEGSKA (reference sequence). The CDR3 loop is CSAKASVVDEQYF. Written as DNA, the CDR3 is TGCAGTGCTAAGGCTAGCGTGGTGGACGAGCAGTACTTC.

This clonotype was detected many times. The chain joins TRBV14 to TRBJ2-2; D not resolved. CDR1 is SGHDN, CDR2 FVKESK, per germline. This CDR3 comprises 16 residues. V was shortened by 4 bases and J by 1 base, with 13 bases between the two germline ends. CDR3 DNA sequence: TGTGCCAGCAGCCTAGGTAGGCAGAGGAACACCGGGGAGCTGTTTTTT. Translating gives CASSLGRQRNTGELFF.